The 15 T cell receptor beta chains reported below all come from one sample, sequenced in a study of blood T cell repertoires in COVID-19. Method: immunoSEQ multiplex PCR; TCRdb's copy keeps in-frame clones and lacks some. This table holds 68,000 or so clones, 70% to 90% found once. The source material was peripheral blood. The receptors originated from a woman aged 50 to 60 with COVID-19, enrolled during active disease.

This chain links TRBV19 with TRBJ2-7; D not certain. The CDR3 is 14 residues long. Trimming removed 1 base at V and 2 bases at J, with 9 bases between. CDR1 LNHDA and CDR2 SQIVND come from the germline V gene (reference sequence). The CDR3 here is CASSIAAGTYEQYF. CDR3 DNA: TGTGCCAGTAGTATAGCGGCAGGAACCTACGAGCAGTACTTC.

The chain joins TRBV4-2 to TRBJ2-2, with 13 bases that match TRBD2. Germline lookup yields CDR1 LGHNA and CDR2 YNFKEQ. Trimming at V came to 4 bases and at J to 5 bases, leaving 4 bases not matched to a gene. The CDR3 has 16 amino acids. In DNA form, the CDR3 reads TGTGCCAGCAGCCCCGGACTAGCGGGGGTTACCGGGGAGCTGTTTTTT. Translating gives CASSPGLAGVTGELFF.

The chain combines TRBV29-1 with TRBJ1-1, with 9 nucleotides matching TRBD1. With 5 bases clipped from V and 4 bases from J, the junction kept 5 bases outside the gene matches. Germline CDR1 SQVTM, CDR2 ANQGSEA. The CDR3 has 13 amino acids. For the CDR3, the DNA is TGCAGCGTTACCACAGGGGGCGGCACTGAAGCTTTCTTT. Its protein is CSVTTGGGTEAFF.

The CDR3 reads CASSMVSGSYEQYF. In DNA, the CDR3 is TGTGCCAGTAGTATGGTGTCCGGCTCCTACGAGCAGTACTTC. J is TRBJ2-7 and V is TRBV19; D remains unclear. The V gene's germline CDR1 is LNHDA and CDR2 SQIVND (reference sequence). The CDR3 sequence is 14 residues long. The ends were cut back, 3 bases at V and 0 bases at J, with 9 bases in the middle.

J is TRBJ2-1 and V is TRBV4-1; 8 positions agree with TRBD1. With V trimmed by 3 bases and J by 8 bases, 12 bases remained unmatched. Germline V gives CDR1 MGHRA, CDR2 YSYEKL. CDR3 length: 16 amino acids. The DNA for the CDR3 is TGCGCCAGCAGCCAGGAACAGACGTACAGGGGGGATGAGCAGTTCTTC. This codes for CASSQEQTYRGDEQFF.

V gene TRBV7-2 combines with J gene TRBJ2-1; maybe TRBD2 (6 bases). The CDR3 runs 12 residues. In germline, CDR1 is SGHTA, CDR2 FQGNSA. Trimming shortened V by 2 bases and J by 8 bases, and 7 bases separated the two germline ends. The CDR3: CASSLSGYEQFF. The CDR3 DNA reads TGTGCCAGCAGCTTAAGCGGGTATGAGCAGTTCTTC.

This chain links TRBV11-2 with TRBJ1-1; D is unclear. This CDR3 spans 13 amino acids. CDR1 is SGHAT, CDR2 FQNNGV, per germline. Trimming shortened V by 2 bases and J by 5 bases, and 9 bases separated the two germline ends. The CDR3 sequence is CASSLKFETEAFF. CDR3 bases: TGTGCCAGCAGCTTAAAGTTTGAGACTGAAGCTTTCTTT.

The chain has TRBV5-5 and TRBJ1-5; the match to TRBD1 covers 8 bases. Germline V gene data show CDR1 as SGHKS and CDR2 as YYEKEE (reference sequence). The CDR3 has 16 residues. The V segment lost 5 bases and the J segment 5 bases; nucleotides outside the gene matches: 12. CDR3 loop: CASSVEQGGLYQPQHF. The CDR3 DNA is TGTGCCAGCAGTGTGGAACAGGGGGGACTTTATCAGCCCCAGCATTTT.

The chain employs TRBV5-4 and TRBJ1-6; 8 bases fit TRBD1. CDR3 length: 14 residues. Looked up from germline, CDR1 is SGHNT and CDR2 is YYREEE (reference sequence). The V gene end was trimmed by 4 bases and the J gene end by 8 bases; junction bases not matched to a gene: 5. The CDR3 here is CASSLPTGDSPLHF. For the CDR3, the DNA is TGTGCCAGCAGCCTCCCGACAGGGGATTCACCCCTCCACTTT.

This sequence joins TRBV4-3 and TRBJ1-2; D unresolved. Looked up from germline, CDR1 is LGHNA and CDR2 is YSLEER. Trimming removed 0 bases from V and 2 bases from J, with 10 bases in between. The CDR3 is 15 amino acids. The CDR3 region is CASSQERHHNYGYTF. The CDR3 bases are TGCGCCAGCAGCCAAGAGAGGCATCACAACTATGGCTACACCTTC.

The chain uses TRBV5-6 and TRBJ2-3; D gene uncertain. V was trimmed by 4 bases and J by 6 bases, leaving 12 bases between them. CDR1 and CDR2 (germline): SGHDT, YYEEEE. This CDR3 has 13 amino acids. CDR3 protein: CASSPYYADTQYF. DNA of the CDR3: TGTGCCAGCAGCCCGTACTACGCCGATACGCAGTATTTT.

This chain joins TRBV11-3 and TRBJ2-3, with 8 nucleotides matching TRBD1. V lost 3 bases, J lost 2 bases, and 7 bases stayed unmatched. CDR3 size: 16 residues. Germline V gene data show CDR1 as SGHNT and CDR2 as YENEEA. The CDR3 protein is CASSFGSGGATDTQYF. CDR3 sequence (DNA): TGTGCCAGCAGCTTCGGGTCAGGGGGCGCCACAGATACGCAGTATTTT.

This chain links TRBV24-1 with TRBJ2-1, with TRBD2 as a possible D gene (5 bases). From germline, CDR1 is KGHDR and CDR2 SFDVKD. This CDR3 contains 16 residues. V was clipped by 4 bases and J by 5 bases, with 17 bases between them. DNA for the CDR3: TGTGCCACCAGTGACACAAACACGACACTAGACAATGAGCAGTTCTTC. The encoded protein is CATSDTNTTLDNEQFF.

This clone has only a few counts. This chain connects TRBV4-1 to TRBJ1-6; no firm D call. The CDR3 sequence is 15 residues long. Germline CDR1 reads MGHRA; CDR2 reads YSYEKL. Trimming pared 4 bases from V and 9 bases from J, leaving 16 bases between. CDR3 coding DNA: TGCGCCAGCAGCCCCGGCAGGTGGCCAGGTTCACCCCTCCACTTT. It translates to CASSPGRWPGSPLHF.

The CDR3 nucleotides read TGTGCCAGCAGTTTGTTAGGGGTGAACACTGAAGCTTTCTTT. Residues: CASSLLGVNTEAFF. The V and J genes are TRBV27 and TRBJ1-1; a possible D gene is TRBD1 (5 bases). This CDR3 has 14 amino acids. Germline CDR1 and CDR2: MNHEY and SMNVEV (reference sequence). The V end lost 3 bases, the J end lost 0 bases, and 8 bases lay between the germline ends.